Each of the 16 T cell receptor beta chains below was sequenced from the same sample in a study of memory CD8 T cells in hepatitis C reinfection. Produced via immunoSEQ multiplex PCR; TCRdb's table is partial and in-frame only. Of around 45,000 clones listed, approximately 87% were seen once; the top ten hold around 1.2%. Time point described: peak reinfection, 3 to 8 weeks after reinfection detection. The sorted cells went straight to TCR sequencing with no prior in vitro expansion. The sample was naive CD8+ T cells sorted from blood. Receptor source: a man aged 18 to 35 with hepatitis C virus infection.

The genes are TRBV6-5 and TRBJ1-1; D unclear. CDR3 length equals 14 residues. V was clipped by 2 bases and J by 0 bases, with 7 bases between them. Germline V gene data show CDR1 as MNHEY and CDR2 as SVGAGI. The CDR3 sequence is CASSYRGMNTEAFF. As DNA, the CDR3 is TGTGCCAGCAGTTACCGAGGGATGAACACTGAAGCTTTCTTT.

The table lists this clone with a count of one. CDR3 bases: TGTGCCAGCAGGCCGGGACTAGCGGGAAAATACAATGAGCAGTTCTTC. It translates to CASRPGLAGKYNEQFF. V usage is TRBV7-9 and J usage is TRBJ2-1; 13 positions match TRBD2. The CDR3 sequence is 16 residues long. The ends lost 6 bases at V and 4 bases at J; junction bases unmatched: 6. CDR1 is SEHNR, CDR2 FQNEAQ, per germline (reference sequence).

The chain employs TRBV19 and TRBJ2-1, with 7 bases matching TRBD2. V was pared by 4 bases and J by 4 bases, with 10 bases of the junction left unmatched. The CDR3 totals 16 residues. Germline lookup yields CDR1 LNHDA and CDR2 SQIVND (reference sequence). The CDR3 loop is CASSNRPSGPYNEQFF. As DNA, the CDR3 is TGTGCCAGTAGTAATAGGCCTAGCGGACCTTACAATGAGCAGTTCTTC.

The rearrangement uses TRBV5-1 and TRBJ2-3; no firm D call. Germline V gene sequence: CDR1 SGHRS, CDR2 YFSETQ. CDR3 length: 16 residues. The V and J ends lost 0 bases and 5 bases respectively, with 16 bases between them. CDR3 amino acids: CASSLALGQMGDTQYF. For the CDR3, the DNA is TGCGCCAGCAGCTTGGCCCTGGGCCAGATGGGAGATACGCAGTATTTT.

The chain recombines TRBV6-5 with TRBJ2-4, with 9 positions matching TRBD1. Trimming at V came to 5 bases and at J to 5 bases, leaving 7 bases not matched to a gene. Germline V gene data show CDR1 as MNHEY and CDR2 as SVGAGI. The CDR3 is made up of 15 amino acids. The CDR3 DNA reads TGTGCCAGCAGTCCTTCACAGGGGGCCCAAAACATTCAGTACTTC. Its protein product is CASSPSQGAQNIQYF.

The chain uses TRBV4-3 and TRBJ2-1, with 10 bases matching TRBD2. Germline trimming cut 0 bases from V and 4 bases from J; bases unmatched to any gene: 3. Germline V gene lookup returns CDR1 LGHNA and CDR2 YSLEER. CDR3 length: 16 amino acids. CDR3 protein: CASSQDSSGGYNEQFF. CDR3 coding DNA: TGCGCCAGCAGCCAAGATTCTAGCGGGGGATACAATGAGCAGTTCTTC.

This sequence joins TRBV5-4 and TRBJ1-1; weak D call: TRBD1 (5 bases). V was shortened by 0 bases and J by 0 bases, with 9 bases between the two germline ends. CDR1 and CDR2 (germline): SGHNT, YYREEE (reference sequence). This CDR3 has 15 amino acids. The CDR3 nucleotides are TGTGCCAGCAGCTTGGGGGGCGCATTGAACACTGAAGCTTTCTTT. This translates into CASSLGGALNTEAFF.

V gene TRBV9 combines with J gene TRBJ1-2; TRBD1 aligns across 7 bases. Trimming cost V 4 bases and J 5 bases; bases outside gene matches: 11. CDR1 is SGDLS, CDR2 YYNGEE, per germline. The CDR3 runs to 15 residues. The DNA for the CDR3 is TGTGCCAGCAGCCCCCCCGGGACAGACTATTATGGCTACACCTTC. Protein: CASSPPGTDYYGYTF.

The chain couples TRBV4-1 to TRBJ2-7; weak D call: TRBD1 (6 bases). V shed 2 bases and J shed 4 bases, with 6 bases lying between them. The CDR3 has 12 amino acids. Per the germline V gene, CDR1 is MGHRA and CDR2 is YSYEKL. CDR3 in DNA: TGCGCCAGCAGCCAACAGGGGTACGAGCAGTACTTC. This encodes CASSQQGYEQYF.

The chain uses TRBV29-1 and TRBJ1-3; D is possibly TRBD1 (5 bases). The CDR3 totals 14 residues. Germline CDR1 and CDR2: SQVTM and ANQGSEA. Trimming pared 5 bases from V and 0 bases from J, leaving 11 bases between. The DNA of the CDR3 is TGCAGCGTTAACCTGGACATCTCTGGAAACACCATATATTTT. It is translated as CSVNLDISGNTIYF.

The chain links TRBV27 to TRBJ2-5, with a possible D match to TRBD1 (5 bases). This CDR3 has 16 residues. Trimming removed 0 bases from V and 1 base from J, with 12 bases in between. The germline V gene has CDR1 MNHEY and CDR2 SMNVEV (reference sequence). The CDR3 here is CASSLSPGRTQETQYF. The CDR3, as DNA: TGTGCCAGCAGTTTATCGCCAGGGCGCACCCAAGAGACCCAGTACTTC.

Worth noting for this clone: Other DNA sequences in the same sample also yield this CDR3. V gene TRBV7-9 combines with J gene TRBJ2-2, with D maybe TRBD1 (6 bases). The CDR3 is 18 amino acids. The germline V gene encodes CDR1 SEHNR and CDR2 FQNEAQ (reference sequence). The V and J ends lost 5 bases and 6 bases respectively, with 25 bases between them. The CDR3 loop is CASSARDMGLVGAGELFF. Written as DNA, the CDR3 is TGTGCCAGCAGCGCCCGGGACATGGGATTAGTTGGCGCCGGGGAGCTGTTTTTT.

The chain is built from TRBV9 and TRBJ1-2; D is undetermined. V was clipped by 3 bases and J by 8 bases, with 11 bases between them. CDR3 length equals 12 residues. From germline, CDR1 is SGDLS and CDR2 YYNGEE. This CDR3 is CASSADGAGYTF. The CDR3 nucleotides are TGTGCCAGCAGCGCAGACGGAGCGGGCTACACCTTC. The full variable domain, rest sourced from reference TRBV9 and TRBJ1-2, is DSGVTQTPKHLITATGQRVTLRCSPRSGDLSVYWYQQSLDQGLQFLIQYYNGEERAKGNILERFSAQQFPDLHSELNLSSLELGDSALYFCASSADGAGYTFGSGTRLTVV.

The rearrangement uses TRBV11-2 and TRBJ2-1; 13 bases align to TRBD2. This CDR3 is built from 15 residues. Trimming cost V 3 bases and J 8 bases; bases outside gene matches: 4. Germline values: CDR1 SGHAT, CDR2 FQNNGV. The CDR3 here is CASSFGTSGMDEQFF. Written as DNA, the CDR3 is TGTGCCAGCAGCTTCGGGACTAGCGGGATGGATGAGCAGTTCTTC.

The V and J genes are TRBV29-1 and TRBJ2-3; 7 bases match TRBD2. V lost 6 bases to trimming and J lost 3 bases; unmatched junction nucleotides: 9. The CDR3 is 14 residues long. Germline CDR1 and CDR2: SQVTM and ANQGSEA. The CDR3 protein is CSVRSTSETDTQYF. In DNA, the CDR3 is TGCAGCGTCAGAAGCACTAGCGAAACAGATACGCAGTATTTT.

V gene TRBV9 combines with J gene TRBJ1-5; 8 bases map to TRBD1. V lost 4 bases, J lost 0 bases, and 9 bases stayed unmatched. The germline V gene has CDR1 SGDLS and CDR2 YYNGEE. The CDR3 consists of 17 residues. CDR3 nucleotide sequence: TGTGCCAGCAGCTCCGGGACAGGAGAATATAGCAATCAGCCCCAGCATTTT. It codes for CASSSGTGEYSNQPQHF.